This T cell receptor (beta chain) was sequenced for a study of shared clonotypes between healthy human individuals. Sequencing used immunoSEQ multiplex PCR; TCRdb keeps in-frame clones, though not all of them. The sample has over 850,000 clones, about 84% seen once; the top ten hold under 0.8%. The CDR3 length is 15 residues. Germline V CDR1 and CDR2: MDHEN, SYDVKM. V was shortened by 3 bases and J by 0 bases, with 9 bases between the two germline ends. Specimen: memory CD4+ T cells from PBMCs. The subset was: CD45RA-negative fraction. V gene TRBV28 combines with J gene TRBJ1-3; TRBD1 is a possible D gene (5 bases). The TCR comes from a man between 18 and 35 years old in good health. Some clones in this sample may be carry-over from other donors' samples. The CDR3 region is CASSFGANSGNTIYF. Here the CDR3 DNA reads TGTGCCAGCAGTTTTGGGGCCAACTCTGGAAACACCATATATTTT.